The 13 T cell receptor beta chains presented below share a single source sample, sequenced in a study of T cells in Graves' hyperthyroidism and ophthalmopathy. RNA transcripts gave rise to amplified TCR beta CDR3 regions. A set of HTBI primers served as the primers for a first-round RT-PCR of the TCR CDR3. TCRdb re-analysed the multiplex PCR reads in MiXCR, keeping a single row per CDR3 protein. The sample yields some 720,000 distinct CDR3 sequences, about 15% seen once. Sequencing was performed on blood. The origin of the receptors is a man aged 18-30 years with Graves' hyperthyroidism.

A few counts support this clonotype. The chain carries TRBV27 and TRBJ2-5; TRBD1 is a possible D gene (6 bases). V lost 6 bases and J lost 5, with 19 bases in between. The CDR3 covers 15 residues. Germline values: CDR1 MNHEY, CDR2 SMNVEV (reference sequence). The CDR3 nucleotides read TGTGCCAGCAGCGCAGGGGTCGCTTGGGGGGAGACCCAGTACTTC. Amino acids: CASSAGVAWGETQYF.

The rearrangement links TRBV10-3 to TRBJ2-2, with D hard to call. The CDR3 contains 16 residues. Trimming took off 10 bases at V and 5 bases at J, with 23 bases between the two ends. Germline assignment: CDR1 ENHRY and CDR2 SYGVKD. The chain's CDR3 is CATRLREVVSTGELFF. CDR3 in DNA: TGTGCCACCCGCCTGCGTGAGGTGGTATCGACCGGGGAGCTGTTTTTT.

This chain links TRBV5-4 with TRBJ2-3; 9 bases match TRBD1. In germline, CDR1 is SGHNT, CDR2 YYREEE (reference sequence). V shed 3 bases and J 4 bases; nucleotides not matched to a gene: 15. The CDR3 runs 18 residues. CDR3 protein: CASSSRYGGQGSSDTQYF. The CDR3 DNA sequence: TGTGCCAGCAGCTCCCGTTATGGAGGACAGGGGTCCTCAGATACGCAGTATTTT.

This clonotype was seen ten or more times. The chain combines TRBV7-9 with TRBJ1-1, with TRBD1 matching 10 bases. Losses at the gene ends were 5 bases for V and 4 bases for J; bases not matched to a gene: 7. Germline CDR1 SEHNR, CDR2 FQNEAQ (reference sequence). The CDR3 runs 15 residues. CDR3 amino acids: CASSARTGGGTEAFF. CDR3 bases: TGTGCCAGCAGCGCTCGGACAGGGGGAGGCACTGAAGCTTTCTTT.

This chain connects TRBV28 to TRBJ2-1, with TRBD1 as a possible D gene (6 bases). The V gene's germline CDR1 is MDHEN and CDR2 SYDVKM. With 4 bases removed from V and 5 bases from J, the gap between germline ends came to 12 bases. The length of the CDR3 is 14 residues. The CDR3 spells CASSSPGAHNEQFF. CDR3 coding DNA: TGTGCCAGCAGTTCACCAGGGGCCCACAATGAGCAGTTCTTC. The complete variable domain, with remaining parts taken from reference TRBV28 and TRBJ2-1, reads DVKVTQSSRYLVKRTGEKVFLECVQDMDHENMFWYRQDPGLGLRLIYFSYDVKMKEKGDIPEGYSVSREKKERFSLILESASTNQTSMYLCASSSPGAHNEQFFGPGTRLTVL.

There are a few counts of this clonotype. The V and J genes are TRBV9 and TRBJ1-4; unclear D gene. CDR3 length: 15 amino acids. CDR1 is SGDLS, CDR2 YYNGEE, per germline. Trimming pared 0 bases from V and 7 bases from J, leaving 13 bases between. CDR3 residues: CASSVGNTGSEKLFF. In DNA, the CDR3 is TGTGCCAGCAGCGTAGGAAACACGGGCAGTGAAAAACTGTTTTTT.

The chain links TRBV29-1 to TRBJ2-3, with a tentative D call TRBD2 (6 bases). The CDR3 has 13 residues. Trimming left V 3 bases short and J 0 bases short, with 7 bases between. From germline, CDR1 is SQVTM and CDR2 ANQGSEA. CDR3 residues: CSVEDYSTDTQYF. CDR3 nucleotides: TGCAGCGTTGAGGACTATAGCACAGATACGCAGTATTTT.

There are a few counts of this clonotype. The J gene is TRBJ2-1, the V gene TRBV12-3 or TRBV12-4; D gene ambiguous. The CDR3 sequence is 14 residues long. V was trimmed by 0 bases and J by 9 bases, leaving 12 bases between them. The DNA for the CDR3 is TGTGCCAGCAGTTTAGCCGGTGGAATGGGTGAGCAGTTCTTC. It specifies CASSLAGGMGEQFF.

V is TRBV6-1 and J is TRBJ1-1; D is undetermined. Germline values: CDR1 MNHNS, CDR2 SASEGT. The CDR3 sequence is 13 residues long. V was shortened by 7 bases and J by 0 bases, with 9 bases between the two germline ends. CDR3 coding DNA: TGTGCCAGCAAAAGAGGTATGAACACTGAAGCTTTCTTT. Encoded protein: CASKRGMNTEAFF.

The chain links TRBV6-1 to TRBJ2-2; 14 nucleotides line up with TRBD2. Germline CDR1 MNHNS, CDR2 SASEGT. This CDR3 has 18 amino acids. The V gene end was trimmed by 4 bases and the J gene end by 5 bases; junction bases not matched to a gene: 9. The CDR3 sequence: CASSGLGTSGSWTGELFF. Written as DNA, the CDR3 is TGTGCCAGCAGTGGACTCGGGACTAGCGGGAGTTGGACCGGGGAGCTGTTTTTT.

This clonotype was recorded at least ten times. The rearrangement uses TRBV15 and TRBJ2-7; D is possibly TRBD2 (6 bases). Trimming took 1 base from V and 2 from J, leaving 12 bases between them. The germline gives CDR1 LNHNV, CDR2 YYDKDF (reference sequence). The CDR3 runs 15 residues. The CDR3 spells CATSRGGGTAYEQYF. The CDR3 nucleotides are TGTGCCACCAGCAGAGGAGGCGGGACCGCCTACGAGCAGTACTTC. Full variable domain (missing parts from reference TRBV15 and TRBJ2-7): DAMVIQNPRYQVTQFGKPVTLSCSQTLNHNVMYWYQQKSSQAPKLLFHYYDKDFNNEADTPDNFQSRRPNTSFCFLDIRSPGLGDTAMYLCATSRGGGTAYEQYFGPGTRLTVT.

This chain connects TRBV19 to TRBJ1-2; 8 bases fit TRBD1. Germline V lookup: CDR1 LNHDA, CDR2 SQIVND (reference sequence). The CDR3 has 16 amino acids. The V and J ends lost 3 bases and 4 bases, in that order; junction bases with no gene match: 10. DNA for the CDR3: TGTGCCAGTAGTATGGACGCTCAGGGGGCCCTCTATGGCTACACCTTC. Translating gives CASSMDAQGALYGYTF.

As to this clonotype: It may be a read error: a sequence one base away is much more abundant. V usage is TRBV29-1 and J usage is TRBJ2-3, with D maybe TRBD1 (6 bases). The CDR3 extends over 14 amino acids. Germline CDR1 and CDR2: SQVTM and ANQGSEA. The CDR3 DNA follows: TGCAGCGTTGAGGGGTCCTCCCGGACAGATACGCGGTATTTT. Protein product: CSVEGSSRTDTRYF.